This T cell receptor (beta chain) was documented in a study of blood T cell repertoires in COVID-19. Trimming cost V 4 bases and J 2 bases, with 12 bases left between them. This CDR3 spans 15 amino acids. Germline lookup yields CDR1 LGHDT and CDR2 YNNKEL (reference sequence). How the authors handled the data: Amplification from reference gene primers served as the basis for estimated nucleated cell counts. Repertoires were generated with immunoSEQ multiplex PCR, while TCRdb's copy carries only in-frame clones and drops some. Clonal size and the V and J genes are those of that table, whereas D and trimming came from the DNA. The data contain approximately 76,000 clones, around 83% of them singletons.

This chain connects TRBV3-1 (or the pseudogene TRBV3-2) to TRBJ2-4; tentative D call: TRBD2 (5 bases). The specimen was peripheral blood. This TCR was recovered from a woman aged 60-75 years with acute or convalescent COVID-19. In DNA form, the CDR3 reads TGTGCCAGCAGCCTGTCTAGCCTTACCAAAAACATTCAGTACTTC. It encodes CASSLSSLTKNIQYF.